This T cell receptor (beta chain) was identified during a study of T cell repertoires in cytomegalovirus infection. On this clonotype: No antigen is known for it.

From the reads, TCRdb called clonotypes with MiXCR, one entry per CDR3 protein. This sample has 550,000 to 850,000 distinct CDR3 sequences, with approximately 33% found just once. Here the sequenced sample was cultured PBMCs, taken from culture after CMV antigen stimulation. The TCR was taken from a human donor in good health (CMV status not recorded). Some clones in this sample may be carry-over from other donors' samples.

The CDR3: CSAVRGTGELFF. The DNA of the CDR3 is TGCAGTGCTGTCAGGGGCACCGGGGAGCTGTTTTTT. The chain employs TRBV20-1 and TRBJ2-2; a weak D match, TRBD1 (6 bases). The V end lost 5 bases, the J end lost 4 bases, and 8 bases lay between the germline ends. The CDR3 spans 12 residues. CDR1 is DFQATT, CDR2 SNEGSKA, per germline (reference sequence).